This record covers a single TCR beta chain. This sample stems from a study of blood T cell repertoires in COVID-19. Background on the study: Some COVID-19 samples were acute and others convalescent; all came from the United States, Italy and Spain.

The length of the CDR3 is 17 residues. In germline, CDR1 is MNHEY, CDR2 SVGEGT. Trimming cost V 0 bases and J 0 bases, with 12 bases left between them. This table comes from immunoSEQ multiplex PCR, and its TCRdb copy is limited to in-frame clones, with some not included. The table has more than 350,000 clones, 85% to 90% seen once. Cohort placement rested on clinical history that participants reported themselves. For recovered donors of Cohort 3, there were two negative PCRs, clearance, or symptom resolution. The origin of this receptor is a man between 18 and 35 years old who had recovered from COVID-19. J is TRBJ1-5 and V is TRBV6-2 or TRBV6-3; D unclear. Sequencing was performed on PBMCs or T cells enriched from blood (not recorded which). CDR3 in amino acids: CASSYSNSWYSNQPQHF. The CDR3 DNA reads TGTGCCAGCAGTTACTCGAATAGCTGGTATAGCAATCAGCCCCAGCATTTT.